A single sample is the source of the 21 T cell receptor beta chains below, sequenced in a study of cytomegalovirus exposure and HLA in healthy donors. PCR primers comprised 60 Vbeta and 13 Jbeta primers. Only in-frame clones appear in the TCRdb table, and some are missing; sequencing was by immunoSEQ multiplex PCR. The table has under 110,000 clones, 75% seen once. The material sequenced was PBMCs. These TCRs come from a man aged 50 to 60 in good health and CMV-seronegative.

The chain joins TRBV4-1 to TRBJ1-2, with 9 bases that match TRBD1. V gave up 1 base and J gave up 6 bases; unmatched junction bases: 15. From germline, CDR1 is MGHRA and CDR2 YSYEKL. CDR3 size: 18 residues. CDR3 loop: CASSQGSGQGNRKDGYTF. CDR3 in DNA: TGCGCCAGCAGCCAAGGATCTGGACAGGGGAACCGAAAGGATGGCTACACCTTC.

This chain links TRBV19 with TRBJ2-7, with D tentatively TRBD1 (5 bases). The CDR3 covers 14 residues. Looked up from germline, CDR1 is LNHDA and CDR2 is SQIVND (reference sequence). V lost 5 bases and J 3 bases, leaving 14 bases between the germline ends. CDR3 coding DNA: TGTGCCAGTAGTGGTCAGGGTAGGTTCTACGAGCAGTACTTC. This gives the protein CASSGQGRFYEQYF.

J is TRBJ2-7 and V is TRBV19, with a weak D call TRBD1 (6 bases). V lost 3 bases to trimming and J lost 1 base, with 10 bases between them. The CDR3 spans 14 residues. CDR1 and CDR2 from the germline V gene are LNHDA and SQIVND (reference sequence). CDR3 sequence reads: CASSIGTPSYEQYF. DNA for the CDR3: TGTGCCAGTAGTATCGGGACACCATCCTACGAGCAGTACTTC.

The CDR3 loop reads CASSQEGTGLSNQPQHF. CDR3 in DNA: TGCGCCAGCAGCCAAGAAGGGACAGGACTTAGCAATCAGCCCCAGCATTTT. The chain links TRBV4-1 to TRBJ1-5; 8 bases align to TRBD1. Germline CDR1 and CDR2: MGHRA and YSYEKL. This CDR3 region has 17 residues. V was clipped by 0 bases and J by 0 bases; unmatched bases: 4.

About this clone itself: The sample has other DNA sequences that encode this CDR3 too. The CDR3 bases are TGTGCCAGCAGTTCCGAAGACACCTTACAAGAGACCCAGTACTTC. Translation gives CASSSEDTLQETQYF. The genes are TRBV28 and TRBJ2-5; D not certain. The CDR3 has 15 residues. Trimming left V 4 bases short and J 2 bases short, with 14 bases between. Germline V gene lookup returns CDR1 MDHEN and CDR2 SYDVKM.

V is TRBV10-3 and J is TRBJ1-4; no reliable D call. This CDR3 has 16 amino acids. Trimming pared 6 bases from V and 0 bases from J, leaving 14 bases between. Germline lookup yields CDR1 ENHRY and CDR2 SYGVKD. The CDR3 reads CAISSGETATNEKLFF. Written as DNA, the CDR3 is TGTGCCATCAGCTCCGGAGAGACGGCAACTAATGAAAAACTGTTTTTT.

The chain couples TRBV7-2 to TRBJ2-2; D is unresolved. The germline V gene has CDR1 SGHTA and CDR2 FQGNSA. The CDR3 has 13 amino acids. The germline V and J ends were trimmed by 2 bases and 6 bases, with 7 bases remaining between them. DNA of the CDR3: TGTGCCAGCAGCTTATCAGGCTCCGGGGAGCTGTTTTTT. Translating gives CASSLSGSGELFF. Looking up the rest from reference TRBV7-2 and TRBJ2-2 gives the full variable domain: GAGVSQSPSNKVTEKGKDVELRCDPISGHTALYWYRQSLGQGLEFLIYFQGNSAPDKSGLPSDRFSAERTGGSVSTLTIQRTQQEDSAVYLCASSLSGSGELFFGEGSRLTVL.

This chain uses TRBV18 with TRBJ2-7; 9 bases agree with TRBD1. The CDR3 length is 14 residues. The V gene's germline CDR1 is KGHSH and CDR2 LQKENI. V lost 3 bases and J lost 9; bases outside the gene matches: 9. CDR3 nucleotide sequence: TGTGCCAGCTCACCGGAACAGGGGGCGCAACCGCAGTACTTC. The encoded protein is CASSPEQGAQPQYF.

This chain links TRBV14 with TRBJ1-5; D gene unclear. The CDR3 is 16 residues long. In germline, CDR1 is SGHDN, CDR2 FVKESK. V was cut by 1 base and J by 0 bases, with 10 bases left in between. CDR3 bases: TGTGCCAGCAGCCAAGTAGTCGGCGGTAGCAATCAGCCCCAGCATTTT. The encoded protein is CASSQVVGGSNQPQHF. Full variable domain (rest looked up from reference TRBV14 and TRBJ1-5): EAGVTQFPSHSVIEKGQTVTLRCDPISGHDNLYWYRRVMGKEIKFLLHFVKESKQDESGMPNNRFLAERTGGTYSTLKVQPAELEDSGVYFCASSQVVGGSNQPQHFGDGTRLSIL.

This chain joins TRBV2 and TRBJ2-7; 8 positions agree with TRBD2. This CDR3 is built from 14 residues. The germline CDR1 and CDR2 sequences are SNHLY and FYNNEI. Unmatched junction bases numbered 9, after V lost 6 bases and J lost 5 bases. The CDR3 DNA is TGTGCCAGCAGGGGACTAGGGGGTAGGAACGAGCAGTACTTC. It codes for CASRGLGGRNEQYF.

This chain links TRBV5-1 with TRBJ2-2; tentatively, D is TRBD1 (6 bases). Germline loops: CDR1 SGHRS, CDR2 YFSETQ. Between the trimmed V and J ends, which lost 1 base and 0 bases, there was a span of 10 bases. This CDR3 is built from 16 residues. CDR3 in DNA: TGCGCCAGCAGCTTGAACGCAGGGGCGAACACCGGGGAGCTGTTTTTT. Amino acids: CASSLNAGANTGELFF.

This clone has only one observation. The rearrangement uses TRBV7-2 and TRBJ1-1, with a possible D match to TRBD1 (6 bases). This CDR3 spans 13 amino acids. The germline CDR1 and CDR2 sequences are SGHTA and FQGNSA. Trimming removed 3 bases from V and 4 bases from J, with 9 bases in between. DNA for the CDR3: TGTGCCAGCAGCTTCAGGGGTGGCACTGAAGCTTTCTTT. Translation gives CASSFRGGTEAFF.

This chain uses TRBV7-3 with TRBJ2-1; TRBD2 matches at 9 bases. Trimming at V came to 3 bases and at J to 7 bases, leaving 4 bases not matched to a gene. CDR1 SGHTA and CDR2 FQGTGA come from the germline V gene. This CDR3 has 14 amino acids. In nucleotides, the CDR3 is TGTGCCAGCAGCTTTGGCGGGGGGGGGAATGAGCAGTTCTTC. Translation gives CASSFGGGGNEQFF.

On this clone: One end of the junction fails to match germline, which may point to a read error. As DNA, the CDR3 is TGTGCTAGTGGCGTAGGCGGCAATCAGCCCCAGCACTTT. Translation: CASGVGGNQPQHF. V and J are TRBV12-5 and TRBJ1-5; D is uncertain. The CDR3 spans 13 residues. The V gene's germline CDR1 is LGHNT and CDR2 FRNRAP. The whole variable domain, remainder taken from reference TRBV12-5 and TRBJ1-5, is DARVTQTPRHKVTEMGQEVTMRCQPILGHNTVFWYRQTMMQGLELLAYFRNRAPLDDSGMPKDRFSAEMPDATLATLKIQPSEPRDSAVYFCASGVGGNQPQHFGDGTRLSIL.

The chain employs TRBV29-1 and TRBJ2-5, with 13 bases lining up with TRBD2. This CDR3 is built from 14 residues. V dropped 0 bases and J dropped 8; count of bases not matched to a gene: 3. Germline-derived CDR1 and CDR2 are SQVTM and ANQGSEA. In DNA form, the CDR3 reads TGCAGCGTTGAAGATGGGACTAGCGGGATAACCCAGTACTTC. The encoded protein is CSVEDGTSGITQYF.

This chain uses TRBV19 with TRBJ2-6, with 7 bases identical to TRBD2. The CDR3 sequence is 18 residues long. With V trimmed by 5 bases and J by 3 bases, 13 bases remained unmatched. Germline V lookup: CDR1 LNHDA, CDR2 SQIVND (reference sequence). CDR3 sequence reads: CASSSVRGEGRGANVLTF. The CDR3 coding sequence is TGTGCCAGTAGTTCCGTTCGGGGGGAAGGTCGTGGGGCCAACGTCCTGACTTTC.

This chain joins TRBV2 and TRBJ1-5; D is possibly TRBD1 (5 bases). Germline CDR1 and CDR2: SNHLY and FYNNEI. V lost 5 bases and J lost 5, with 13 bases in between. The CDR3 is 14 residues long. DNA of the CDR3: TGTGCCAGCAGTATCCAGACCAGGGATCAGCCCCAGCATTTT. Amino acid sequence: CASSIQTRDQPQHF.

In its sample, this clone was seen a few times. V is TRBV5-8 and J is TRBJ1-2; D is perhaps TRBD1 (5 bases). V was shortened by 4 bases and J by 2 bases, with 15 bases between the two germline ends. Germline CDR1 SGHTS, CDR2 YDEGEE. The CDR3 sequence is 15 residues long. The CDR3 here is CASSRRGETNYGYTF. CDR3 sequence (DNA): TGTGCCAGCAGCCGCCGGGGGGAGACCAACTATGGCTACACCTTC.

V usage is TRBV2 and J usage is TRBJ2-7; D unresolved. CDR1 is SNHLY, CDR2 FYNNEI, per germline. This CDR3 comprises 14 residues. The V gene lost 2 bases and the J gene lost 0 bases, with 8 bases spanning the gap. CDR3 region: CASSERHFSYEQYF. The CDR3 DNA reads TGTGCCAGCAGTGAAAGACACTTCTCCTACGAGCAGTACTTC.

This chain uses TRBV6-4 with TRBJ1-5, with D hard to call. Germline V gene sequence: CDR1 MRHNA, CDR2 SNTAGT. Between the trimmed V and J ends, which lost 0 bases and 0 bases, there was a span of 9 bases. CDR3 length equals 16 residues. This CDR3 is CASSDSPVYSNQPQHF. For the CDR3, the DNA is TGTGCCAGCAGTGACTCTCCTGTTTATAGCAATCAGCCCCAGCATTTT.

The gene calls are TRBV7-2 and TRBJ1-5; D may be TRBD1 (6 bases). The germline V gene has CDR1 SGHTA and CDR2 FQGNSA. Trimming pared 5 bases from V and 4 bases from J, leaving 9 bases between. The CDR3 extends over 13 amino acids. CDR3 bases: TGTGCCAGCAGCCTGGACAGAAATCAGCCCCAGCATTTT. Translated, it gives CASSLDRNQPQHF.